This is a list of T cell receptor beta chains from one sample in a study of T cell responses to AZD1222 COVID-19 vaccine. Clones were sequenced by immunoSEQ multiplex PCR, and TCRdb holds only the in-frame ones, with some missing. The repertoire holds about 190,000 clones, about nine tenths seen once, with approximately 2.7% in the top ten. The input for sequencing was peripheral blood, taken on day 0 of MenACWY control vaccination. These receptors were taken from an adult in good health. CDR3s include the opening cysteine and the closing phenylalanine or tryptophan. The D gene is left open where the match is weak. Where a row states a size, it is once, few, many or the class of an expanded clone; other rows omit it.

CDR3aa: CASSEWNTEAFF; CDR3nt: TGTGCCAGCAGTGAATGGAACACTGAAGCTTTCTTT; j_gene: TRBJ1-1; abundance: -; v_gene: TRBV6-1; d_gene: -
CDR3aa: CASSFLAGGEDTQYF; CDR3nt: TGTGCCAGCAGTTTTCTAGCGGGAGGGGAAGATACGCAGTATTTT; j_gene: TRBJ2-3; abundance: -; v_gene: TRBV28; d_gene: TRBD2
CDR3aa: CASSFSGTSAPQETQYF; CDR3nt: TGTGCCAGCAGCTTTTCCGGGACTAGCGCCCCCCAAGAGACCCAGTACTTC; j_gene: TRBJ2-5; abundance: -; v_gene: TRBV5-6; d_gene: TRBD2
CDR3aa: CSAGGGTSSPSGYTF; CDR3nt: TGCAGCGCCGGGGGTGGGACATCATCACCATCGGGCTACACCTTC; j_gene: TRBJ1-2; abundance: few; v_gene: TRBV29-1; d_gene: -
CDR3aa: CASSTGGHYEQYF; CDR3nt: TGTGCCAGCAGCACTGGGGGGCACTACGAGCAGTACTTC; j_gene: TRBJ2-7; abundance: -; v_gene: TRBV11-2; d_gene: -
CDR3aa: CASSWGGDAEAFF; CDR3nt: TGCGCCAGCAGCTGGGGGGGTGACGCTGAAGCTTTCTTT; j_gene: TRBJ1-1; abundance: -; v_gene: TRBV5-1; d_gene: -
CDR3aa: CASSLGYDRGRQPQHF; CDR3nt: TGTGCCAGCAGCTTAGGGTACGACAGAGGAAGGCAGCCCCAGCATTTT; j_gene: TRBJ1-5; abundance: -; v_gene: TRBV7-8; d_gene: -
CDR3aa: CASSLASEVTDTQYF; CDR3nt: TGTGCCAGCAGCTTGGCTAGCGAGGTCACAGATACGCAGTATTTT; j_gene: TRBJ2-3; abundance: -; v_gene: TRBV5-6; d_gene: -
CDR3aa: CASSPGTPSGNTIYF; CDR3nt: TGTGCCAGCTCACCTGGGACACCGTCTGGAAACACCATATATTTT; j_gene: TRBJ1-3; abundance: -; v_gene: TRBV18; d_gene: -
CDR3aa: CASSPGQGVQSGYTF; CDR3nt: TGCGCCAGCAGCCCGGGACAGGGGGTTCAGAGTGGCTACACCTTC; j_gene: TRBJ1-2; abundance: -; v_gene: TRBV5-1; d_gene: TRBD1
CDR3aa: CASSGLGQPRGTEAFF; CDR3nt: TGTGCCAGCAGCGGGCTGGGACAGCCCAGGGGAACTGAAGCTTTCTTT; j_gene: TRBJ1-1; abundance: -; v_gene: TRBV7-9; d_gene: TRBD1
CDR3aa: CASSLTLSNEAFF; CDR3nt: TGTGCCAGCAGTTTAACTCTCTCGAATGAAGCTTTCTTT; j_gene: TRBJ1-1; abundance: -; v_gene: TRBV27; d_gene: -
CDR3aa: CASSPHSLEAKYSGYTF; CDR3nt: TGTGCCAGCAGCCCCCACAGTCTGGAGGCCAAGTACTCTGGCTACACCTTC; j_gene: TRBJ1-2; abundance: -; v_gene: TRBV7-2; d_gene: -
CDR3aa: CAWSVRGGTDTQYF; CDR3nt: TGTGCCTGGAGTGTACGGGGGGGCACAGATACGCAGTATTTT; j_gene: TRBJ2-3; abundance: -; v_gene: TRBV30; d_gene: TRBD2
CDR3aa: CATSRRTTTESTDTQYF; CDR3nt: TGTGCCACCAGCAGACGCACGACGACAGAGAGCACAGATACGCAGTATTTT; j_gene: TRBJ2-3; abundance: -; v_gene: TRBV15; d_gene: -
CDR3aa: CASSFFSGRNEQFF; CDR3nt: TGTGCCAGCAGCTTTTTTAGCGGGAGAAATGAGCAGTTCTTC; j_gene: TRBJ2-1; abundance: -; v_gene: TRBV13; d_gene: TRBD2
CDR3aa: CASSASRLGGNTEAFF; CDR3nt: TGCGCCAGCAGCGCGTCCCGTTTGGGTGGGAACACTGAAGCTTTCTTT; j_gene: TRBJ1-1; abundance: -; v_gene: TRBV5-1; d_gene: -
CDR3aa: CAWSDEGAKAFF; CDR3nt: TGTGCCTGGAGTGATGAGGGGGCGAAAGCTTTCTTT; j_gene: TRBJ1-1; abundance: once; v_gene: TRBV30; d_gene: TRBD1
CDR3aa: CASSVGISGTSGSFYEQFF; CDR3nt: TGTGCCAGCAGCGTAGGAATCTCCGGGACTAGCGGGAGCTTCTATGAGCAGTTCTTC; j_gene: TRBJ2-1; abundance: -; v_gene: TRBV9; d_gene: TRBD2
CDR3aa: CASSIPGRGTDTQYF; CDR3nt: TGTGCCAGTAGTATTCCGGGCAGGGGAACAGATACGCAGTATTTT; j_gene: TRBJ2-3; abundance: once; v_gene: TRBV19; d_gene: -
CDR3aa: CASSRDSDYEQYF; CDR3nt: TGTGCCAGCTCGAGGGACAGCGACTACGAGCAGTACTTC; j_gene: TRBJ2-7; abundance: -; v_gene: TRBV18; d_gene: TRBD1
CDR3aa: CASSTGFRDRGNQPQHF; CDR3nt: TGTGCCAGTAGTACAGGATTCCGGGACAGGGGCAATCAGCCCCAGCATTTT; j_gene: TRBJ1-5; abundance: -; v_gene: TRBV19; d_gene: TRBD1
CDR3aa: CAWSLGYNQPQHF; CDR3nt: TGTGCCTGGAGTTTGGGGTATAATCAGCCCCAGCATTTT; j_gene: TRBJ1-5; abundance: -; v_gene: TRBV30; d_gene: -
CDR3aa: CASSPAGLRSEAFF; CDR3nt: TGTGCCAGCAGCCCGGCGGGACTTCGTAGTGAAGCTTTCTTT; j_gene: TRBJ1-1; abundance: -; v_gene: TRBV4-2; d_gene: -
CDR3aa: CASSTERVNEKLFF; CDR3nt: TGTGCCAGTAGTACTGAGCGGGTAAATGAAAAACTGTTTTTT; j_gene: TRBJ1-4; abundance: -; v_gene: TRBV19; d_gene: -
CDR3aa: CASTTVESYEQYF; CDR3nt: TGTGCCAGCACAACCGTGGAGTCCTACGAGCAGTACTTC; j_gene: TRBJ2-7; abundance: -; v_gene: TRBV28; d_gene: -
CDR3aa: CASSYGTSGNDEQYF; CDR3nt: TGTGCCAGCAGCTACGGGACTAGCGGGAACGACGAGCAGTACTTC; j_gene: TRBJ2-7; abundance: -; v_gene: TRBV5-4; d_gene: TRBD2
CDR3aa: CASSQSYEQYF; CDR3nt: TGTGCCAGCAGCCAAAGTTACGAGCAGTACTTC; j_gene: TRBJ2-7; abundance: -; v_gene: TRBV3-1/TRBV3-2; d_gene: -
CDR3aa: CASTLGEKGAAFYGYTF; CDR3nt: TGTGCCAGCACCCTAGGAGAGAAGGGGGCAGCCTTCTATGGCTACACCTTC; j_gene: TRBJ1-2; abundance: -; v_gene: TRBV7-2; d_gene: TRBD1
CDR3aa: CASSFGRILSTDTQYF; CDR3nt: TGTGCCAGCAGTTTCGGCAGGATCCTGAGCACAGATACGCAGTATTTT; j_gene: TRBJ2-3; abundance: -; v_gene: TRBV28; d_gene: -
CDR3aa: CASSPSGTGYGYTF; CDR3nt: TGTGCCAGCAGTCCCTCCGGGACAGGGTATGGCTACACCTTC; j_gene: TRBJ1-2; abundance: -; v_gene: TRBV28; d_gene: TRBD1
CDR3aa: CASTAGLAGGEQYF; CDR3nt: TGTGCCAGCACCGCGGGACTAGCGGGCGGGGAGCAGTACTTC; j_gene: TRBJ2-7; abundance: -; v_gene: TRBV6-5; d_gene: TRBD2
CDR3aa: CASSVDGSYEQYF; CDR3nt: TGTGCCAGCAGCGTAGACGGCTCCTACGAGCAGTACTTC; j_gene: TRBJ2-7; abundance: -; v_gene: TRBV9; d_gene: -
CDR3aa: CASSLYRDNQPQHF; CDR3nt: TGTGCCAGCAGTTTATACCGGGACAATCAGCCCCAGCATTTT; j_gene: TRBJ1-5; abundance: -; v_gene: TRBV6-5; d_gene: -
CDR3aa: CASSLVGQGNEKLFF; CDR3nt: TGTGCCAGCAGCTTAGTGGGGCAGGGTAATGAAAAACTGTTTTTT; j_gene: TRBJ1-4; abundance: -; v_gene: TRBV7-8; d_gene: -
CDR3aa: CASSYRWTSGFNNEQFF; CDR3nt: TGCGCCAGCAGCTACCGATGGACTAGCGGATTCAACAATGAGCAGTTCTTC; j_gene: TRBJ2-1; abundance: once; v_gene: TRBV5-1; d_gene: TRBD2
CDR3aa: CASSYEGDYGYTF; CDR3nt: TGTGCCAGCAGTTACGAGGGTGACTATGGCTACACCTTC; j_gene: TRBJ1-2; abundance: -; v_gene: TRBV6-5; d_gene: -
CDR3aa: CASSLGAPAERDVDGELFF; CDR3nt: TGTGCCAGCAGCTTAGGGGCGCCTGCGGAGCGGGACGTCGACGGGGAGCTGTTTTTT; j_gene: TRBJ2-2; abundance: -; v_gene: TRBV7-2; d_gene: TRBD2
CDR3aa: CASSGGSSYNEQFF; CDR3nt: TGTGCCAGCAGCGGCGGCAGCTCCTACAATGAGCAGTTCTTC; j_gene: TRBJ2-1; abundance: -; v_gene: TRBV9; d_gene: -
CDR3aa: CSASGGTRQYF; CDR3nt: TGCAGTGCTAGCGGAGGGACGAGGCAGTACTTC; j_gene: TRBJ2-7; abundance: -; v_gene: TRBV20-1; d_gene: -
CDR3aa: CASSPRYTDTQYF; CDR3nt: TGTGCCAGCAGCCCTCGATATACAGATACGCAGTATTTT; j_gene: TRBJ2-3; abundance: -; v_gene: TRBV12-3/TRBV12-4; d_gene: -